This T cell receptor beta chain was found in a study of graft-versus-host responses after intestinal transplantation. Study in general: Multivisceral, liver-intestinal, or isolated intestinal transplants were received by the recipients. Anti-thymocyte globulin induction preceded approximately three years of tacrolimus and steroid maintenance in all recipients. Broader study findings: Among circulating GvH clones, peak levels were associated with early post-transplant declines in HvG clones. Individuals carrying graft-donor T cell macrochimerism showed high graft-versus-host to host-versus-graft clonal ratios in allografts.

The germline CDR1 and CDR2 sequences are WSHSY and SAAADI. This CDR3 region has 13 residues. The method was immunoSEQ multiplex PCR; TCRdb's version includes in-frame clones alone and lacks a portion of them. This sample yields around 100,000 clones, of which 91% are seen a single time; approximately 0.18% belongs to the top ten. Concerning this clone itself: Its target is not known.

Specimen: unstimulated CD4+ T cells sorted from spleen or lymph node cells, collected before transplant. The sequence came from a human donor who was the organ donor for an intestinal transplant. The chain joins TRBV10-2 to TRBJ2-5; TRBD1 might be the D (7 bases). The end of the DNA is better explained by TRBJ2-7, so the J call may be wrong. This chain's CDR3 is CASREGAIYEQYF. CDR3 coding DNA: TGCGCCAGCAGGGAGGGGGCTATCTACGAGCAGTACTTC.